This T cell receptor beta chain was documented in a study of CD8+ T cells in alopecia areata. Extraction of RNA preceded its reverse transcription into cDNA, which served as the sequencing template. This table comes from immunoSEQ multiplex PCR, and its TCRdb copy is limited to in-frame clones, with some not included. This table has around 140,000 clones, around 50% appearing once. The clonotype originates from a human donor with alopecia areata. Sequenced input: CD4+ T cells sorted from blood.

Here the CDR3 DNA reads TGCAGCGTCGCAAGCACAGATACGCAGTATTTT. Translating it yields CSVASTDTQYF. The chain recombines TRBV29-1 with TRBJ2-3, with D unclear. Germline V lookup: CDR1 SQVTM, CDR2 ANQGSEA. Trimming took 6 bases from V and 0 from J, leaving 4 bases between them. The CDR3 runs to 11 residues.